This TCR beta chain was identified during a study of blood T cell repertoires in COVID-19. As for the study in general: COVID-19 samples, acute and convalescent, were from the United States, Italy and Spain. PBMCs, B-cell-depleted T cells, or T cells provided the cDNA or gDNA that made up the material.

As processed by the authors: For nucleated cells, counts were estimated from reference gene primer amplification. The repertoire was sequenced with immunoSEQ multiplex PCR; TCRdb's copy has only in-frame clones and lacks some. V and J calls and clone size are copied from that table; D and trimming were computed from the DNA. The sample holds under 350,000 clones; 80% to 90% are singletons and the top ten take about 4.6%. Comment on this clone: The junction departs from the called germline gene at one end, perhaps through a read error.

CDR3 length: 15 amino acids. Germline CDR1 SGHRS, CDR2 YFSETQ. The chain joins TRBV5-1 to TRBJ2-7; 9 bases match TRBD1. This TCR came from a man aged 35 to 55 with acute or convalescent COVID-19. The sample was peripheral blood. The DNA of the CDR3 is TGCGCCAGCGGCTTCCGGGACAGGGTCCCGGTTGAGCAGTACTTC. This gives the protein CASGFRDRVPVEQYF.